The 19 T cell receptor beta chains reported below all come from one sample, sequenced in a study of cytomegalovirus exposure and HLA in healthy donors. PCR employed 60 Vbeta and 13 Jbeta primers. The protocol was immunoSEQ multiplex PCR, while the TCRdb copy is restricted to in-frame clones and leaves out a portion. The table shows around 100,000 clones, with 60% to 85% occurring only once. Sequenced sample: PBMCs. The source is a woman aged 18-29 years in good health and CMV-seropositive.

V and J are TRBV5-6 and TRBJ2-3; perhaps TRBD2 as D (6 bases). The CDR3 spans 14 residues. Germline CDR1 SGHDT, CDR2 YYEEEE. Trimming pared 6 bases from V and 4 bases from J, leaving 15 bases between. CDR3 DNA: TGTGCCAGCACTAGTTCCGGGAGAGCAGATACGCAGTATTTT. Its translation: CASTSSGRADTQYF.

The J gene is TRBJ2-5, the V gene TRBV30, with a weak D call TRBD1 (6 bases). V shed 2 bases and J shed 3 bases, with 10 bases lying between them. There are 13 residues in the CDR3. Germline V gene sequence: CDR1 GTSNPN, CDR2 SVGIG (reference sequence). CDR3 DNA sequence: TGTGCCTGGAGTAGACAGGCCAAAGAGACCCAGTACTTC. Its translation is CAWSRQAKETQYF. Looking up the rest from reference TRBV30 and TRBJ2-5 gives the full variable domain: SQTIHQWPATLVQPVGSPLSLECTVEGTSNPNLYWYRQAAGRGLQLLFYSVGIGQISSEVPQNLSASRPQDRQFILSSKKLLLSDSGFYLCAWSRQAKETQYFGPGTRLLVL.

This CDR3 is CAWGSGSGADTQYF. CDR3 nucleotides: TGTGCCTGGGGAAGCGGGAGTGGAGCAGATACGCAGTATTTT. The chain joins TRBV30 to TRBJ2-3; 8 positions match TRBD2. Trimming cost V 5 bases and J 4 bases; bases outside gene matches: 8. This CDR3 is 14 amino acids long. Germline V CDR1 and CDR2: GTSNPN, SVGIG (reference sequence).

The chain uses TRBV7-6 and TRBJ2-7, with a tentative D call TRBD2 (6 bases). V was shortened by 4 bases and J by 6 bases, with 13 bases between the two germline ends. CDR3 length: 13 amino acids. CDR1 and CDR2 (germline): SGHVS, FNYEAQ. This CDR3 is CASSYLGEAEQYF. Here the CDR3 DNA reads TGTGCCAGCAGCTATCTTGGGGAGGCCGAGCAGTACTTC.

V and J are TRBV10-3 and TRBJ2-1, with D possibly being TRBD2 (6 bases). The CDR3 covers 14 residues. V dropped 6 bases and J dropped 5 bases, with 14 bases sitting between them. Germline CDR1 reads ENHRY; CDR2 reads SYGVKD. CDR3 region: CAISLLADNNEQFF. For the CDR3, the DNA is TGTGCCATCAGCTTACTAGCAGATAACAATGAGCAGTTCTTC.

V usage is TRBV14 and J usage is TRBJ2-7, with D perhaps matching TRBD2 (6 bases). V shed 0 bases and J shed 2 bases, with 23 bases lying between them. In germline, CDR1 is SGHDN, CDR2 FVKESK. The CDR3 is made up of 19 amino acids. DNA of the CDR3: TGTGCCAGCAGCCAAGATTGGGCAGCCGAAAGGGACTTCACCTACGAGCAGTACTTC. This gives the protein CASSQDWAAERDFTYEQYF.

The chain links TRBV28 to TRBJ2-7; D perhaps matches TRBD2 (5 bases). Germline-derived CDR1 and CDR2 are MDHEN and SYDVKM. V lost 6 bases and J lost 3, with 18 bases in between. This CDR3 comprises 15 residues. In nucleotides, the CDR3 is TGTGCCAGCAGCATCTCCGGGATACTAGGCTACGAGCAGTACTTC. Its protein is CASSISGILGYEQYF. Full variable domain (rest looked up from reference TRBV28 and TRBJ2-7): DVKVTQSSRYLVKRTGEKVFLECVQDMDHENMFWYRQDPGLGLRLIYFSYDVKMKEKGDIPEGYSVSREKKERFSLILESASTNQTSMYLCASSISGILGYEQYFGPGTRLTVT.

CDR3 sequence (DNA): TGTGCCAGTAGTATAGCCTACTCCCCAAACAATGAGCAGTTCTTC. It yields the protein CASSIAYSPNNEQFF. The rearrangement joins TRBV19 to TRBJ2-1, with D uncertain. The CDR3 totals 15 residues. V dropped 1 base and J dropped 5 bases, with 12 bases sitting between them. Per the germline V gene, CDR1 is LNHDA and CDR2 is SQIVND (reference sequence).

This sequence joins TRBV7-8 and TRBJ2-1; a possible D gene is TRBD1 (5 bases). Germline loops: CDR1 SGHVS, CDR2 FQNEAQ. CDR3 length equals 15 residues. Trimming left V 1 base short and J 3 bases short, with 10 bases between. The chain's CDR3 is CASSLGTRFYNEQFF. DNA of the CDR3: TGTGCCAGCAGCTTAGGGACAAGATTCTACAATGAGCAGTTCTTC.

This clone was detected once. In DNA, the CDR3 is TGTGCCACCAGCAGAGTAGCGGGCCTCACAGATACGCAGTATTTT. It specifies CATSRVAGLTDTQYF. The chain couples TRBV15 to TRBJ2-3; 7 positions agree with TRBD2. There are 15 residues in the CDR3. Germline lookup yields CDR1 LNHNV and CDR2 YYDKDF (reference sequence). The ends lost 1 base at V and 2 bases at J; junction bases unmatched: 3.

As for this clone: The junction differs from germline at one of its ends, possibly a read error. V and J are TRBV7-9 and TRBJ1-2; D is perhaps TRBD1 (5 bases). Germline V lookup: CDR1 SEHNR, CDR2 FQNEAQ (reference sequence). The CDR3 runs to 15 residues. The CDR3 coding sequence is TGTTCCAGCAGCTTAGCGTCGGGGGGAGGAGGTGGCTACACCTTC. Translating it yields CSSSLASGGGGGYTF.

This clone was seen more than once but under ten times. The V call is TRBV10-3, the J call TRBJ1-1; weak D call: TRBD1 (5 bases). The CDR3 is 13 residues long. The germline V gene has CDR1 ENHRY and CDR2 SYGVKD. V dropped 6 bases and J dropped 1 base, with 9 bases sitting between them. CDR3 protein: CAIRLQENTEAFF. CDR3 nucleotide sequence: TGTGCCATCAGACTACAGGAGAACACTGAAGCTTTCTTT.

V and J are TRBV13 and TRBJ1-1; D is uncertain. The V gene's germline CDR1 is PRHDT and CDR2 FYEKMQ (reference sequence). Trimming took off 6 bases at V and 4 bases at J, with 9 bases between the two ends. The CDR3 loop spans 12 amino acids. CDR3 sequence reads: CASSSARTEAFF. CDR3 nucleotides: TGTGCCAGCAGTTCAGCGCGCACTGAAGCTTTCTTT. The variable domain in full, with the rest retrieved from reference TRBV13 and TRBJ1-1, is AAGVIQSPRHLIKEKRETATLKCYPIPRHDTVYWYQQGPGQDPQFLISFYEKMQSDKGSIPDRFSAQQFSDYHSELNMSSLELGDSALYFCASSSARTEAFFGQGTRLTVV.

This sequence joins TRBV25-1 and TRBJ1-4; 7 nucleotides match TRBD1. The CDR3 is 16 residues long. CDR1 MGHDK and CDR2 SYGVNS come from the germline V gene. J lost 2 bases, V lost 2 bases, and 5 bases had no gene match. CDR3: CASSEGGGRTNEKLFF. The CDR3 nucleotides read TGTGCCAGCAGTGAAGGAGGGGGCCGTACTAATGAAAAACTGTTTTTT. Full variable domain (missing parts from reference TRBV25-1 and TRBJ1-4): EADIYQTPRYLVIGTGKKITLECSQTMGHDKMYWYQQDPGMELHLIHYSYGVNSTEKGDLSSESTVSRIRTEHFPLTLESARPSHTSQYLCASSEGGGRTNEKLFFGSGTQLSVL.

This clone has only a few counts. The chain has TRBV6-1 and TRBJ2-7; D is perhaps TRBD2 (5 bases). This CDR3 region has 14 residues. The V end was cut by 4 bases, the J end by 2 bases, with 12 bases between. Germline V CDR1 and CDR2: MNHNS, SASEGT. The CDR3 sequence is CASSAGVLTYEQYF. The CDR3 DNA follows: TGTGCCAGCAGTGCCGGGGTGTTGACCTACGAGCAGTACTTC.

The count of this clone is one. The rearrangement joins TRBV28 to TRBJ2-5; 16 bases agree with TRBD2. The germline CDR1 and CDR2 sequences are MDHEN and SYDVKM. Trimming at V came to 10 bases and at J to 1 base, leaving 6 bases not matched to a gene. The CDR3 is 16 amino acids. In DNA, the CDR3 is TGTGCCACAGGGGGGACTAGCGGGAGGGGCCAAGAGACCCAGTACTTC. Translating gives CATGGTSGRGQETQYF. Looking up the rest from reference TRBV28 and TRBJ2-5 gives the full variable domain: DVKVTQSSRYLVKRTGEKVFLECVQDMDHENMFWYRQDPGLGLRLIYFSYDVKMKEKGDIPEGYSVSREKKERFSLILESASTNQTSMYLCATGGTSGRGQETQYFGPGTRLLVL.

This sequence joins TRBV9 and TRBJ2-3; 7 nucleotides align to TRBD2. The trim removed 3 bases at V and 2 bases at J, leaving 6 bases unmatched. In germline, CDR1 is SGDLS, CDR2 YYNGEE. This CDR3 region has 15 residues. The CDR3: CASSERGGYTDTQYF. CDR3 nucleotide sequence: TGTGCCAGCAGCGAGCGGGGAGGTTACACAGATACGCAGTATTTT.

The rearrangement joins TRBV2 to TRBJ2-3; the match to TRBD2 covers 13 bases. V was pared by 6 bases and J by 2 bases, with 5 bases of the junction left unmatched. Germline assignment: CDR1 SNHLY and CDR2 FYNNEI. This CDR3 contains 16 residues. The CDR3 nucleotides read TGTGCCAGCAGGGGGGGACTAGCGGGAAACACAGATACGCAGTATTTT. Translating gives CASRGGLAGNTDTQYF.

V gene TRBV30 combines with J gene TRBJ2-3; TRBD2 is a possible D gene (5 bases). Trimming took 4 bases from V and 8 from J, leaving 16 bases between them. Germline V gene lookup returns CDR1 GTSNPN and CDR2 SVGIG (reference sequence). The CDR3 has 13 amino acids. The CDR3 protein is CAWTEGTSGTQYF. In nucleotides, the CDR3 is TGTGCCTGGACCGAGGGAACGTCGGGTACGCAGTATTTT.